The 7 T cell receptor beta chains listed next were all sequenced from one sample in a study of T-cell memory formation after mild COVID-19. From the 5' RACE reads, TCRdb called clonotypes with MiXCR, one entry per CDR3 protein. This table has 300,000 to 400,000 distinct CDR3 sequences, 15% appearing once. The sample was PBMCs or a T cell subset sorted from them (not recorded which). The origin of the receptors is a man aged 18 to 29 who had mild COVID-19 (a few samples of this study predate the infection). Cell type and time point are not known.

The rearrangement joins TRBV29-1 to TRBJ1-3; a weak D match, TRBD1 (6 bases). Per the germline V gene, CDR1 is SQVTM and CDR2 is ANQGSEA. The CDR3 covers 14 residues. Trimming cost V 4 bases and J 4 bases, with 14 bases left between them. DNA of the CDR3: TGCAGCGTTGCCAGACAGGCGGAAGGAAACACCATATATTTT. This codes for CSVARQAEGNTIYF.

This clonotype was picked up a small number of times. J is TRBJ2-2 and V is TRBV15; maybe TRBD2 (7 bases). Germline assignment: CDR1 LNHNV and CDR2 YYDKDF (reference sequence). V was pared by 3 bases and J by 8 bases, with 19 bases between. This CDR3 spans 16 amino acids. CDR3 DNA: TGTGCCACCAGCAGGGAGGGGGGGTACCCTCGAGGGGAGCTGTTTTTT. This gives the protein CATSREGGYPRGELFF.

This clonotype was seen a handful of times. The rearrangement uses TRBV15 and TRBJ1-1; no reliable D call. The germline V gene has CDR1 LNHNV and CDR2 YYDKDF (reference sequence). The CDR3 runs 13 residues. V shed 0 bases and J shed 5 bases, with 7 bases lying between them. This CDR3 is CATSREGNTEAFF. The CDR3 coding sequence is TGTGCCACCAGCAGAGAGGGTAATACTGAAGCTTTCTTT.

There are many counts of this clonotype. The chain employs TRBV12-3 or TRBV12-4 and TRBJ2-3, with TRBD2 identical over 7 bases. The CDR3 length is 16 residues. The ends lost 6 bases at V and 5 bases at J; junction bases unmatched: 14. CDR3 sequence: CASRENLAADGDTQYF. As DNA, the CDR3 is TGTGCCAGCAGAGAAAATCTAGCGGCTGACGGAGATACGCAGTATTTT.

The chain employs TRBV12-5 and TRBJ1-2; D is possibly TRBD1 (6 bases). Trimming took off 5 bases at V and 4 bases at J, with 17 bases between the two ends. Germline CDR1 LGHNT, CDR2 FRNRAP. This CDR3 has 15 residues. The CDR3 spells CASGTHQGRFYGYTF. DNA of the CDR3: TGTGCTAGTGGTACACACCAGGGGCGTTTCTATGGCTACACCTTC. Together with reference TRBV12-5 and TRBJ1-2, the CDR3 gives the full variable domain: DARVTQTPRHKVTEMGQEVTMRCQPILGHNTVFWYRQTMMQGLELLAYFRNRAPLDDSGMPKDRFSAEMPDATLATLKIQPSEPRDSAVYFCASGTHQGRFYGYTFGSGTRLTVV.

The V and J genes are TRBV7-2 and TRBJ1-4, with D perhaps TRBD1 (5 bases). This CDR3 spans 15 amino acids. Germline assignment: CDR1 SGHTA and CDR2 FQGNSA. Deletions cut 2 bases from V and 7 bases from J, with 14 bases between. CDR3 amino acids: CASSLQGGPGEKLFF. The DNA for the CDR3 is TGTGCCAGCAGCTTACAGGGAGGGCCGGGTGAAAAACTGTTTTTT.

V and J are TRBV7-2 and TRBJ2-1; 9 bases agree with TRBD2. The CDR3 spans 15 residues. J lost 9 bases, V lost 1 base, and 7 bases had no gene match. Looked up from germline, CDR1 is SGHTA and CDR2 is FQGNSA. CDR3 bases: TGTGCCAGCAGCTTAGTTGTAGCGGGGGCCGGTGAGCAGTTCTTC. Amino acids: CASSLVVAGAGEQFF. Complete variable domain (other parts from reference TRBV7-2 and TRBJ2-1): GAGVSQSPSNKVTEKGKDVELRCDPISGHTALYWYRQSLGQGLEFLIYFQGNSAPDKSGLPSDRFSAERTGGSVSTLTIQRTQQEDSAVYLCASSLVVAGAGEQFFGPGTRLTVL.